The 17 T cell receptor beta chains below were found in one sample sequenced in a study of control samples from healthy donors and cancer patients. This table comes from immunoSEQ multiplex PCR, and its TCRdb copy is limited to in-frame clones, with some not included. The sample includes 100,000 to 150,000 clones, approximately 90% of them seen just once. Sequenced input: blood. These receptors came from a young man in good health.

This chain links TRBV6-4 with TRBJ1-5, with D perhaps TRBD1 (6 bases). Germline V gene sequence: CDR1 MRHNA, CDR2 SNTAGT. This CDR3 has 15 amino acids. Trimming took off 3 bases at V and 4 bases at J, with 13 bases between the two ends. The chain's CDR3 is CASSEGRGGNQPQHF. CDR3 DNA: TGTGCCAGCAGTGAAGGCAGGGGTGGGAATCAGCCCCAGCATTTT.

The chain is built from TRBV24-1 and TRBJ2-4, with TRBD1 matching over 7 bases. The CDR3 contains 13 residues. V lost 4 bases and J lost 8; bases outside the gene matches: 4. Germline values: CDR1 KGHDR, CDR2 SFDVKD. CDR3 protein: CATSDNRGDIQYF. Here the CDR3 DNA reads TGTGCCACCAGTGACAACAGGGGTGACATTCAGTACTTC.

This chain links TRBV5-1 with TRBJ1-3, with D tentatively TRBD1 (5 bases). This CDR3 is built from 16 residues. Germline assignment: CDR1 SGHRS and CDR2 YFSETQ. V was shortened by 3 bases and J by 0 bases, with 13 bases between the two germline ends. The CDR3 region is CASSSVPQDSGNTIYF. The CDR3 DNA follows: TGCGCCAGCAGCTCCGTCCCACAGGACTCTGGAAACACCATATATTTT.

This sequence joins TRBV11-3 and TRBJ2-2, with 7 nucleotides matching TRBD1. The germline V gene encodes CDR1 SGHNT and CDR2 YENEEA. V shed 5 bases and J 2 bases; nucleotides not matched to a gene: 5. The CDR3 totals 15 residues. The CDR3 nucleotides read TGTGCCAGCAGCCCTGACAGGGCCAACACCGGGGAGCTGTTTTTT. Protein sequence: CASSPDRANTGELFF.

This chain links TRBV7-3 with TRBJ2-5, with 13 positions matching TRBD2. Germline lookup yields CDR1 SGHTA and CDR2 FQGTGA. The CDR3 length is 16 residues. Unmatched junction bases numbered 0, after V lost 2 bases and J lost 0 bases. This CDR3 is CASSLGLAGDQETQYF. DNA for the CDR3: TGTGCCAGCAGCTTAGGACTAGCGGGGGACCAAGAGACCCAGTACTTC.

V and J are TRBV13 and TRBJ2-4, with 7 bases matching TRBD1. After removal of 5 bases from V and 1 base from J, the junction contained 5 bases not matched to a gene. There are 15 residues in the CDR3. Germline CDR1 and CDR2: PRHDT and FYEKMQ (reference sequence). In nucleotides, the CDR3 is TGTGCCAGCAGCCTGAAACAGGGGGCCAAAAACATTCAGTACTTC. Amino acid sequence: CASSLKQGAKNIQYF.

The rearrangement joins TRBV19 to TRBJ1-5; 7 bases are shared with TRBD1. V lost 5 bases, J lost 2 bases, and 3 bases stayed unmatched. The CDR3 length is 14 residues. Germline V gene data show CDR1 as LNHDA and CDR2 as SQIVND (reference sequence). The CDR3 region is CASSSQGCNQPQHF. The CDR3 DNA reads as TGTGCCAGTAGTTCACAGGGGTGCAATCAGCCCCAGCATTTT.

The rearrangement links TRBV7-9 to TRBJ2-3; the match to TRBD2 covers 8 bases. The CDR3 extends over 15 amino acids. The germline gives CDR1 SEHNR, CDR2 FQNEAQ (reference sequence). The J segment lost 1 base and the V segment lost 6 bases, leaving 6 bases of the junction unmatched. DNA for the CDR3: TGTGCCAGCAGACAAAGCGGGGGCGGCACAGATACGCAGTATTTT. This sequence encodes CASRQSGGGTDTQYF.

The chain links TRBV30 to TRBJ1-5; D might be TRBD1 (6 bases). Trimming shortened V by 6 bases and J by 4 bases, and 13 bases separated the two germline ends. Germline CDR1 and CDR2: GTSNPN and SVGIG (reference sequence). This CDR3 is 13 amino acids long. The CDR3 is CACSGTTNQPQHF. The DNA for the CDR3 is TGTGCCTGCTCGGGGACAACGAATCAGCCCCAGCATTTT.

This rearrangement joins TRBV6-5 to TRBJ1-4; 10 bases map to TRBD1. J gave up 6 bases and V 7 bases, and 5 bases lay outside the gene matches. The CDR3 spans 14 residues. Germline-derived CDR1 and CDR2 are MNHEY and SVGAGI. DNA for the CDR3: TGTGCCAGCAAGCCCGGGACAGGGGATGAAAAACTGTTTTTT. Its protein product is CASKPGTGDEKLFF.

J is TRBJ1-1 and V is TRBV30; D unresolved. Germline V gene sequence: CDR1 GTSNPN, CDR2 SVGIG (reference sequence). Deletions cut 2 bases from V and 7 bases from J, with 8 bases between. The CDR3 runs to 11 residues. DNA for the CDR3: TGTGCCTGGAGTAAGGAGCTTGAAGCTTTCTTT. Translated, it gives CAWSKELEAFF.

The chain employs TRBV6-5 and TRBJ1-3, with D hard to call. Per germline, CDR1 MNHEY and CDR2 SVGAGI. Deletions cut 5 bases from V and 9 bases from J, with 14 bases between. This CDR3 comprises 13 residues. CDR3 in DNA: TGTGCCAGCAGTCCGGCATCCCGGGCCACCATATATTTT. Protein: CASSPASRATIYF.

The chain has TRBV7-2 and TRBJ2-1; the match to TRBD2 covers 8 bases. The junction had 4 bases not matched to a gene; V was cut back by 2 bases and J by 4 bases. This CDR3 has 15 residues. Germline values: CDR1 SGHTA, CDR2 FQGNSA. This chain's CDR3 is CASSLMRGAYNEQFF. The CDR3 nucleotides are TGTGCCAGCAGCTTAATGCGGGGGGCTTACAATGAGCAGTTCTTC.

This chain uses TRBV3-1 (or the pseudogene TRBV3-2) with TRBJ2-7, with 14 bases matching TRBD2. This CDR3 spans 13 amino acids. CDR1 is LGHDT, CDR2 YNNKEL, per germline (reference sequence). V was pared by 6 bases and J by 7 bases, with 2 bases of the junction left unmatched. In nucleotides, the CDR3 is TGTGCCAGCAGACGGACTAGCGGGGGGGAGCAGTACTTC. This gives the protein CASRRTSGGEQYF.

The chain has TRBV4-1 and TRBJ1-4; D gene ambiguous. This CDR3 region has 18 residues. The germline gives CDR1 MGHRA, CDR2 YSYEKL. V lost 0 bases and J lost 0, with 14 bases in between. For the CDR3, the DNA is TGCGCCAGCAGCCAAGAGACTCCCGTTGGAGCAACTAATGAAAAACTGTTTTTT. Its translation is CASSQETPVGATNEKLFF.

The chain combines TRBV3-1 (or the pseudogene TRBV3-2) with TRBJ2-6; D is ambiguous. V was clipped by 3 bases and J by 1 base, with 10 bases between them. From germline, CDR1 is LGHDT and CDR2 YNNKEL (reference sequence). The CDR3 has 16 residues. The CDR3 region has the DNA TGTGCCAGCAGCCACGAGGTCCAGTCTGGGGCCAACGTCCTGACTTTC. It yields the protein CASSHEVQSGANVLTF.

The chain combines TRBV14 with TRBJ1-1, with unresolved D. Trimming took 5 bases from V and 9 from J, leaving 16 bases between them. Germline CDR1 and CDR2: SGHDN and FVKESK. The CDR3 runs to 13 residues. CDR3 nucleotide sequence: TGTGCCAGCAGCACACTGAGGGAAACCCAAGCTTTCTTT. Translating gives CASSTLRETQAFF.